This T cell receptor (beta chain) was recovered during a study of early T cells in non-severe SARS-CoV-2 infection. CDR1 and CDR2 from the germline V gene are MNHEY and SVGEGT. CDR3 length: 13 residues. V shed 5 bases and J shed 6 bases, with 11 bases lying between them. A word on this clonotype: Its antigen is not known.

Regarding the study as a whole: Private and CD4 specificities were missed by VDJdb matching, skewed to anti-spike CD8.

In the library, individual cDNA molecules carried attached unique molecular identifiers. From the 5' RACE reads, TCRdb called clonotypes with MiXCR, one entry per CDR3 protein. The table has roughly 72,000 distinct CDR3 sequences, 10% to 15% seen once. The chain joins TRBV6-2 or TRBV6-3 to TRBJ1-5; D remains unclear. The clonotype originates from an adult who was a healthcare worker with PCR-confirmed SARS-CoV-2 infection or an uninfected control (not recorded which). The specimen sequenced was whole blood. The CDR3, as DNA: TGTGCCAGCAGTACCCTTGACTTTCAGCCCCAGCATTTT. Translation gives CASSTLDFQPQHF.